These T cell receptor beta chains were read from a single sample in a study of OX40 agonist ivuxolimab in advanced cancers. Assay: immunoSEQ multiplex PCR; the TCRdb copy retains only in-frame clones and omits some. The sample includes under 85,000 clones, more than 75% of them seen just once. Sequencing was performed on CD4+ or CD8+ T cells sorted from blood, taken in a trial of the OX40 agonist ivuxolimab. The origin of the receptors is an adult with an advanced solid tumor such as melanoma, head and neck, liver or kidney cancer. The CDR3 runs from the conserved cysteine through the conserved F or W. Each record gives: clone size, D gene, V gene, J gene, CDR3 DNA, CDR3 protein. A D gene is named only where the DNA matches it firmly. The listing skips clone size in some rows; elsewhere it reads once, few, many or a size class.

size: NA; D: NA; V: TRBV7-9; J: TRBJ2-2; DNA: TGTGCCAGCAGCCAGAAGATTGCCACCGGGGAGCTGTTTTTT; CDR3: CASSQKIATGELFF
size: NA; D: NA; V: TRBV15; J: TRBJ2-2; DNA: TGTGCCACCAGCAGAACACAGGGAATCGGGGAGCTGTTTTTT; CDR3: CATSRTQGIGELFF
size: NA; D: TRBD2; V: TRBV19; J: TRBJ2-7; DNA: TGTGACGGGACTAGCGGGAACTCCTACGAGCAGTACTTC; CDR3: CDGTSGNSYEQYF
size: NA; D: TRBD2; V: TRBV29-1; J: TRBJ2-5; DNA: TGCAGCGTTGAAGATCAGGCGGGTGGGAGGGAAACCCAGTACTTC; CDR3: CSVEDQAGGRETQYF
size: NA; D: NA; V: TRBV6-1; J: TRBJ1-5; DNA: TGTGCCAGCAGTGAAATTTTCAGCTCCAATCAGCCCCAGCATTTT; CDR3: CASSEIFSSNQPQHF
size: NA; D: TRBD1; V: TRBV19; J: TRBJ1-1; DNA: TGTGCCAGCGGTATTTCCGGGACAGGGAACACTGAAGCTTTCTTT; CDR3: CASGISGTGNTEAFF
size: NA; D: NA; V: TRBV2; J: TRBJ2-2; DNA: TGTGCCAGCAGTGAGCAGGGTGGGAACACCGGGGAGCTGTTTTTT; CDR3: CASSEQGGNTGELFF
size: NA; D: NA; V: TRBV18; J: TRBJ2-4; DNA: TGTGCCAGCTCCCCGACGAACTGGGGGGCCAAAAACATTCAGTACTTC; CDR3: CASSPTNWGAKNIQYF
size: NA; D: TRBD2; V: TRBV18; J: TRBJ2-7; DNA: TGTGCCAGCTCACCACCGATGAGCACTAGCGGGAGCTACGAGCAGTACTTC; CDR3: CASSPPMSTSGSYEQYF
size: once; D: TRBD1; V: TRBV6-6; J: TRBJ1-4; DNA: TGTGCCAGCAGTTACCGGACAGGGGATAATGAAAAACTGTTTTTT; CDR3: CASSYRTGDNEKLFF
size: NA; D: TRBD1; V: TRBV15; J: TRBJ2-1; DNA: TGTGCCACCAGCAGAGATCCTTTCGGTAGTACAGGGGGCGATGAGCAGTTCTTC; CDR3: CATSRDPFGSTGGDEQFF
size: NA; D: NA; V: TRBV9; J: TRBJ1-3; DNA: TGTGCCAGCAGCCCCGCCCCTGGAAACACCATATATTTT; CDR3: CASSPAPGNTIYF
size: NA; D: NA; V: TRBV7-2; J: TRBJ1-2; DNA: TGTGCCAGCAGCTTAGGGATGGGGGAGGGGGGCTACACCTTC; CDR3: CASSLGMGEGGYTF
size: NA; D: NA; V: TRBV19; J: TRBJ1-1; DNA: TGTGCCAGTAGTGTAGGGGCAGCGAACACTGAAGCTTTCTTT; CDR3: CASSVGAANTEAFF
size: many; D: NA; V: TRBV6-5; J: TRBJ2-7; DNA: TGTGCCAGCAGTTCTCCCGGCAGGGGAAATTACGAGCAGTACTTC; CDR3: CASSSPGRGNYEQYF
size: once; D: NA; V: TRBV28; J: TRBJ1-2; DNA: TGTGCCAGCAGTATGAAGGGCTATGGCTACACCTTC; CDR3: CASSMKGYGYTF
size: NA; D: TRBD1; V: TRBV5-1; J: TRBJ1-1; DNA: TGCGCCAGCAGCTCTTCTTACCTGGGACAGGGATACATGAACACTGAAGCTTTCTTT; CDR3: CASSSSYLGQGYMNTEAFF
size: NA; D: NA; V: TRBV6-1; J: TRBJ2-7; DNA: TGTGCCAGCAGCGAAAAGGCCCCCCGGTCAGGCGAGCAGTACTTC; CDR3: CASSEKAPRSGEQYF
size: NA; D: TRBD2; V: TRBV6-1; J: TRBJ2-7; DNA: TGTGCCAGCAGGTCAAGGATTAGCGGGGGCGACGAGCAGTACTTC; CDR3: CASRSRISGGDEQYF
size: once; D: NA; V: TRBV4-2; J: TRBJ1-5; DNA: TGTGCCAGCAGCCAAGAGGGTCTGGCAGGGGCTCAGCCCCAGCATTTT; CDR3: CASSQEGLAGAQPQHF
size: NA; D: NA; V: TRBV7-8; J: TRBJ2-3; DNA: TGTGCCAGCAGCCCCCCCGTGGGCACAGATACGCAGTATTTT; CDR3: CASSPPVGTDTQYF
size: NA; D: NA; V: TRBV5-1; J: TRBJ2-1; DNA: TGCGCCAGCAGCCCAGTCGGAGGGCAGTACGAGCAGTTCTTC; CDR3: CASSPVGGQYEQFF
size: NA; D: TRBD2; V: TRBV28; J: TRBJ2-2; DNA: TGTGCCAGCCAACGGCGGGAGAAAACCGGGGAGCTGTTTTTT; CDR3: CASQRREKTGELFF
size: NA; D: TRBD1; V: TRBV19; J: TRBJ1-2; DNA: TGTGCCAGTAGTATTCAAACAGGGGGCTTGAACTATGGCTACACCTTC; CDR3: CASSIQTGGLNYGYTF
size: NA; D: TRBD2; V: TRBV19; J: TRBJ2-6; DNA: TGTGCCAGTAGTATCGGGGGGGCTGGGGCCAACGTCCTGACTTTC; CDR3: CASSIGGAGANVLTF
size: NA; D: NA; V: TRBV29-1; J: TRBJ1-1; DNA: TGCAGCGTTGGTGGGGTATCGGCTGAAGCTTTCTTT; CDR3: CSVGGVSAEAFF